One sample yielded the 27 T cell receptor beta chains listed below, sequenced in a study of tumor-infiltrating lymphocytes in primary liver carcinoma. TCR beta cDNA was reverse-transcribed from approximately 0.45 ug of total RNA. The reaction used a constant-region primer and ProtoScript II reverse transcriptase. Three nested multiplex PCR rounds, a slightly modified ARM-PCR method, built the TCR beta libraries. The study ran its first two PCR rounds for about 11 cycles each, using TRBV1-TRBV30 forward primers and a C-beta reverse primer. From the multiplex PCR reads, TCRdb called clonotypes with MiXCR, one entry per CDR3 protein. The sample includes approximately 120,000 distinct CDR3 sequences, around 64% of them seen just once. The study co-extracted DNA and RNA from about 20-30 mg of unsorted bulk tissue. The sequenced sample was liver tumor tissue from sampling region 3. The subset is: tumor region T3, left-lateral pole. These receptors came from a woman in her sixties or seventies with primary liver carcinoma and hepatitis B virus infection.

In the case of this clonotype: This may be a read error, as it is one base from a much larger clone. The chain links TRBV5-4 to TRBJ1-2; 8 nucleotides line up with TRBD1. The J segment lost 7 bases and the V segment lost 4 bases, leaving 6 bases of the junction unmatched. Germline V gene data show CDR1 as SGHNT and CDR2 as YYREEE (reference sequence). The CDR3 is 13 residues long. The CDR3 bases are TGTGCCAGCAGCCACGGACAGGGCTCTGGCTACACCTTC. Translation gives CASSHGQGSGYTF.

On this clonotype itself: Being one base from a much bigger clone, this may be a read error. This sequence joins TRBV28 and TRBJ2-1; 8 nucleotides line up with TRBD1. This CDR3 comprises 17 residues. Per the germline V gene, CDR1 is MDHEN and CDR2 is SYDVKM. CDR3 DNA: TGTCCCAGCAGTGCACCAGGGGGCGCTCGTATCTACAATGAGCAGTTCTTC. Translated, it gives CPSSAPGGARIYNEQFF. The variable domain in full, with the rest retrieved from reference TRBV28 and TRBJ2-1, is DVKVTQSSRYLVKRTGEKVFLECVQDMDHENMFWYRQDPGLGLRLIYFSYDVKMKEKGDIPEGYSVSREKKERFSLILESASTNQTSMYLCPSSAPGGARIYNEQFFGPGTRLTVL.

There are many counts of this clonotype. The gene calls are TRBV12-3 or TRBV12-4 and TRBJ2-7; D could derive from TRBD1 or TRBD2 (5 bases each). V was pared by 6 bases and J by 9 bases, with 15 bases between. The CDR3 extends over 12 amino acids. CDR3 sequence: CASSPSGLGQYF. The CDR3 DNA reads TGTGCCAGCAGCCCCTCGGGGCTTGGGCAGTACTTC.

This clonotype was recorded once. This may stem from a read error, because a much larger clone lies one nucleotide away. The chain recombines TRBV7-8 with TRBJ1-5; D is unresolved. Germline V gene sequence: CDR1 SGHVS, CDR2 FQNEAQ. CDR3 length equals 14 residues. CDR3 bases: TGTGCCAGCAGCTTACAACAGAGCAATCAGCCCCGGCATTTT. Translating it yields CASSLQQSNQPRHF.

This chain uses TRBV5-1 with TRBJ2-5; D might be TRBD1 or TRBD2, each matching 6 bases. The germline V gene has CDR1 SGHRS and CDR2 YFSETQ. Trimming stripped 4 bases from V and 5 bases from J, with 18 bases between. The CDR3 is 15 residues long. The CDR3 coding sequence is TGCGCCAGCAGCCCTAGCGCGATTGACAGGGAGACCCAGTACTTC. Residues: CASSPSAIDRETQYF.

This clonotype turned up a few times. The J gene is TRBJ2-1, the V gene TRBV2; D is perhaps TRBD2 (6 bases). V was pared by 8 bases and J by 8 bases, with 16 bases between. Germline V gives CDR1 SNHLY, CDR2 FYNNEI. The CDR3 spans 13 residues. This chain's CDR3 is CASGVVAADEQFF. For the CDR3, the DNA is TGTGCCAGCGGTGTTGTAGCGGCCGATGAGCAGTTCTTC.

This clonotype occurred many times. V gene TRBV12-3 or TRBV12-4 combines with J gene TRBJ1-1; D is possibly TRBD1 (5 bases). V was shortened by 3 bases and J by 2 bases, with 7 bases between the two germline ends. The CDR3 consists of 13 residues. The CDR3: CASSFGQNTEAFF. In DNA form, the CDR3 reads TGTGCCAGCAGTTTTGGACAAAACACTGAAGCTTTCTTT.

DNA of the CDR3: TGTGCCAGCAGCCGCAGGACTAGCAATCAGCCCCAGCATTTT. It yields the protein CASSRRTSNQPQHF. This chain uses TRBV11-2 with TRBJ1-5; D not certain. Trimming shortened V by 5 bases and J by 0 bases, and 8 bases separated the two germline ends. Germline V gene lookup returns CDR1 SGHAT and CDR2 FQNNGV. The CDR3 runs to 14 residues. The full variable domain, completed using reference TRBV11-2 and TRBJ1-5, is EAGVAQSPRYKIIEKRQSVAFWCNPISGHATLYWYQQILGQGPKLLIQFQNNGVVDDSQLPKDRFSAERLKGVDSTLKIQPAKLEDSAVYLCASSRRTSNQPQHFGDGTRLSIL.

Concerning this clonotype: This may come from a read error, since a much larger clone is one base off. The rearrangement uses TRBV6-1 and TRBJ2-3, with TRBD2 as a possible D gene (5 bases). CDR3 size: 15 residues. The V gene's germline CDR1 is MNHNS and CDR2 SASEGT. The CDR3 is CVSLRGLVSTDTQYF. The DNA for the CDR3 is TGTGTCAGCCTTCGAGGGCTAGTTAGCACAGATACGCAGTATTTT.

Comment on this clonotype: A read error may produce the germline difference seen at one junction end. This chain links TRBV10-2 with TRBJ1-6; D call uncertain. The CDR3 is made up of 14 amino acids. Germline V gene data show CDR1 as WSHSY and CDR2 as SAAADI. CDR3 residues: CASSEGGNNSPIHF. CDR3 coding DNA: TGCGCCAGCAGTGAGGGAGGAAATAATTCACCCATCCACTTT.

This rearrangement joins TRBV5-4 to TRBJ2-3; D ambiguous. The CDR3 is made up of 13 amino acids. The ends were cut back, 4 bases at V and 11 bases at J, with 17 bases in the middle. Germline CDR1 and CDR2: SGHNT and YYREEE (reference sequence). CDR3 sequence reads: CASSTPAVDKQYF. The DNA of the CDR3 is TGTGCCAGCAGCACCCCGGCCGTCGACAAGCAGTATTTT.

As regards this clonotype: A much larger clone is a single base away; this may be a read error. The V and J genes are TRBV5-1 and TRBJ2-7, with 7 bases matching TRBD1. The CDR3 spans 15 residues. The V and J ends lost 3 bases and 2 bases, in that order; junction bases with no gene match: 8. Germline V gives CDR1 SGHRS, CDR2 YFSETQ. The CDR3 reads CASSSHRGQPYEQYF. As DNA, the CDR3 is TGCGCCAGCAGCTCGCATCGGGGACAGCCCTACGAGCAGTACTTC.

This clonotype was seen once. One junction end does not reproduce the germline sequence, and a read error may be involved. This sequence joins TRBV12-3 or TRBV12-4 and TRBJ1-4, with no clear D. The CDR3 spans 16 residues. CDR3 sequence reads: CASSLRRVQTNEKLFF. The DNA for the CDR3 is TGTGCCAGCAGTTTAAGGCGGGTACAGACTAATGAAAAACTGTTCTTT.

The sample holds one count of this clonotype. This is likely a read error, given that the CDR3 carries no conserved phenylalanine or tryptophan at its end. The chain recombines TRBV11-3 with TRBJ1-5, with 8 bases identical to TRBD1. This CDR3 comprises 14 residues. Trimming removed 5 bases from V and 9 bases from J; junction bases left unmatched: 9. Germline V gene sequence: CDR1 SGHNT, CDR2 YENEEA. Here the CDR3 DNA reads TGTGCCAGCAGCCCAAGGACAGGGTATACGCCCCAGCATATT. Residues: CASSPRTGYTPQHI.

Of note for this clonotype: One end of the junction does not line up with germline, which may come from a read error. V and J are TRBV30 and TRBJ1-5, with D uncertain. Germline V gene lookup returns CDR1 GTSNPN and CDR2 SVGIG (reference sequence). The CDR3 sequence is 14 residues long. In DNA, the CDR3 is TGTGCCTGGAGTGTAGGAGAGCCCAATCAGCTCCAGCATTTT. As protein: CAWSVGEPNQLQHF. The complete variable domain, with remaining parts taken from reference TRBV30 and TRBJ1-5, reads SQTIHQWPATLVQPVGSPLSLECTVEGTSNPNLYWYRQAAGRGLQLLFYSVGIGQISSEVPQNLSASRPQDRQFILSSKKLLLSDSGFYLCAWSVGEPNQLQHFGDGTRLSIL.

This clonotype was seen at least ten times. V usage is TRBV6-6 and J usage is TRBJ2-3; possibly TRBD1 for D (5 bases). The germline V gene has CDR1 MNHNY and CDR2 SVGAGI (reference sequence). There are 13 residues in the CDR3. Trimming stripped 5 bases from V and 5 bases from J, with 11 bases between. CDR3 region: CASSTIRGDTQYF. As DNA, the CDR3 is TGTGCCAGCAGTACAATTAGGGGAGATACGCAGTATTTT.

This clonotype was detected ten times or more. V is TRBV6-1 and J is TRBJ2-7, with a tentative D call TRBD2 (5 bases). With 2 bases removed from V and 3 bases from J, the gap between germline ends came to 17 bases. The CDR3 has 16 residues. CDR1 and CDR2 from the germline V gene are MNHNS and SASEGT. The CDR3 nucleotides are TGTGCCAGCAGTGAACCTACTAGGATCCAACACTACGAGCAGTACTTC. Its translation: CASSEPTRIQHYEQYF.

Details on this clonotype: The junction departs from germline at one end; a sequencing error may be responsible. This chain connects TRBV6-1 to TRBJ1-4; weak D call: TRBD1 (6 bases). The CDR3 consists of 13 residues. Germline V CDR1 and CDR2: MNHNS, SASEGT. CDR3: CVSSDAGVRKLYF. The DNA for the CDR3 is TGTGTCAGCAGTGATGCAGGGGTGAGAAAACTGTATTTT.

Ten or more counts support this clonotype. CDR3 nucleotide sequence: TGCAGCGTCCACCCCGGACAGCTTGGCTCTGGGGCCAACGTCCTGACTTTC. It is translated as CSVHPGQLGSGANVLTF. The rearrangement joins TRBV29-1 to TRBJ2-6, with D tentatively TRBD1 (6 bases). CDR1 is SQVTM and CDR2 is ANQGSEA in the germline V gene. CDR3 length: 17 residues. V gave up 6 bases and J gave up 0 bases, with 18 bases separating them.

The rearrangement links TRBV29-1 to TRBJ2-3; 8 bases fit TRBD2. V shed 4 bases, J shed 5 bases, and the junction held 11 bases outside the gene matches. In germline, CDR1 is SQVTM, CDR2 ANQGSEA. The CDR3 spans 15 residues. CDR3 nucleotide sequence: TGCAGCGTTGGACCAGCGGGAGTTGGTATAGATACGCAGTATTTT. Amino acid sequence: CSVGPAGVGIDTQYF.

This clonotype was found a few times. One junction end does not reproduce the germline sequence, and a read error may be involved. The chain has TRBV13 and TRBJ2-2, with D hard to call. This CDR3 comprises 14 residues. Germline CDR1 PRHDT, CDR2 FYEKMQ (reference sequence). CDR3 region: CVSSNRQNTGELFF. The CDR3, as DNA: TGTGTCAGCAGCAACCGACAGAACACCGGGGAGCTGTTTTTT.

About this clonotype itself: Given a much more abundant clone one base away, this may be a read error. The DNA of the CDR3 is TGTGCCAGCTGTACTAAAGAGACCCAGTACTTC. It encodes CASCTKETQYF. The chain has TRBV5-4 and TRBJ2-5, with D hard to call. The germline V gene encodes CDR1 SGHNT and CDR2 YYREEE (reference sequence). The V and J ends lost 7 bases and 3 bases respectively, with 7 bases between them. The CDR3 runs 11 residues. The full variable domain, in which reference TRBV5-4 and TRBJ2-5 provide the parts outside the CDR3, is ETGVTQSPTHLIKTRGQQVTLRCSSQSGHNTVSWYQQALGQGPQFIFQYYREEENGRGNFPPRFSGLQFPNYSSELNVNALELDDSALYLCASCTKETQYFGPGTRLLVL.

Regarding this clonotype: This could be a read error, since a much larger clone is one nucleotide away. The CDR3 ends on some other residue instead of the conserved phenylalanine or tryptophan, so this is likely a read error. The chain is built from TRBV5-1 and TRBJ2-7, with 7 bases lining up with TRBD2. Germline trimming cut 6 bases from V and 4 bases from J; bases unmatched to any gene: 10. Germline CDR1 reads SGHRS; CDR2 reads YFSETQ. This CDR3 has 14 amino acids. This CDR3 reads CASTPGASGYEQYS. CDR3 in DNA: TGCGCCAGCACCCCCGGGGCTAGCGGATACGAGCAGTACTCC.

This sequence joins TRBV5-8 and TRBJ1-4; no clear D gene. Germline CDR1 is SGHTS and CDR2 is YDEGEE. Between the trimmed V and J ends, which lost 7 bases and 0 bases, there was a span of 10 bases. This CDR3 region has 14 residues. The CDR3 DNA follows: TGTGCCAGCCGCCCCAGAACAACTAATGAAAAACTGTTTTTT. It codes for CASRPRTTNEKLFF.

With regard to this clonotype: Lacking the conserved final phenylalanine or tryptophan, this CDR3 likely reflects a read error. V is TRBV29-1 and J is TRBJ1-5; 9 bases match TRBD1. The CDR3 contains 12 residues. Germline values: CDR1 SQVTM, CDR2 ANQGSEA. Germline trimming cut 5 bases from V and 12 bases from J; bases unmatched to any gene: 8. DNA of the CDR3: TGCAGCGTTCGGACAGGGGATCAACACCAGCATCTT. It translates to CSVRTGDQHQHL.

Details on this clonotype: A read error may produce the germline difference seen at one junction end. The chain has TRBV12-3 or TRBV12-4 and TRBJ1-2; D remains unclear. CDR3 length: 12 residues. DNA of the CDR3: TGTGCCAGCAGTTTAGCAGTCTATGGCTACGCCTTC. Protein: CASSLAVYGYAF.

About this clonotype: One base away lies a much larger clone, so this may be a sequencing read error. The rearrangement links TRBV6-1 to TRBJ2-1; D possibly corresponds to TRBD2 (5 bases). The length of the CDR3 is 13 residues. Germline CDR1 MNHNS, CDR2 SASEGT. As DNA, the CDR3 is TGTACCAGCAGCCCACTAGGTTACAATGAGCAGTTCTTC. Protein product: CTSSPLGYNEQFF.